The present entry profiles one T cell receptor beta chain with its context. This record comes from a study of cytomegalovirus exposure and HLA in healthy donors. Primers for the PCR totalled 60 Vbeta and 13 Jbeta. TCRdb's table, derived via immunoSEQ multiplex PCR, lists solely in-frame clones and lacks some. This sample yields more than 100,000 clones, of which around three quarters are seen a single time; 3.7% belongs to the top ten. Trimming cost V 3 bases and J 4 bases, with 22 bases left between them. Germline V gives CDR1 MGHDK, CDR2 SYGVNS. CDR3 length: 18 residues. The receptor was derived from a human donor in good health. The sequencing sample was made of PBMCs. The rearrangement links TRBV25-1 to TRBJ2-1; D is possibly TRBD2 (5 bases). This CDR3 is CASSDSLGLARKYNEQFF. The CDR3 nucleotides are TGTGCCAGCAGTGATTCACTGGGTCTAGCCCGGAAATACAATGAGCAGTTCTTC. The full variable domain, its missing parts supplied by reference TRBV25-1 and TRBJ2-1, is EADIYQTPRYLVIGTGKKITLECSQTMGHDKMYWYQQDPGMELHLIHYSYGVNSTEKGDLSSESTVSRIRTEHFPLTLESARPSHTSQYLCASSDSLGLARKYNEQFFGPGTRLTVL.